The clone carrying this T cell receptor beta chain occurred a few times. An end of the junction differs from the germline gene, which may be a read error. Each CDR3 protein gets one entry after TCRdb re-called the 5' RACE reads with MiXCR. Here the sample spans 70,000 or so distinct CDR3 sequences, more than 9% being singletons. The data belong to a study of early T cells in non-severe SARS-CoV-2 infection. Germline loops: CDR1 MRHNA, CDR2 SNTAGT. The CDR3 is 14 residues long. The specimen sequenced was whole blood. The chain has TRBV6-4 and TRBJ2-3; no clear D. This sequence originates from an adult who was a healthcare worker with PCR-confirmed SARS-CoV-2 infection or an uninfected control (not recorded which). In DNA, the CDR3 is TGTGTCAGCAGTGACTCACTTGACCCGGATACGCAGTATTTT. Amino acid sequence: CVSSDSLDPDTQYF.